What follows are 13 T cell receptor beta chains derived from one specimen sequenced in a study of vaccination effects on CD4 cells after COVID-19. Their cognate antigens are unknown. TCRdb's copy holds only in-frame clones and misses some; the assay was immunoSEQ multiplex PCR. The sample carries about 76,000 clones, roughly 80% recorded once. Isolation of CD4+ T cells took place after around 10 days of culture. This specimen was CD4+ T cells from PBMCs cultured without peptide, taken before COVID-19 vaccination. Every receptor here comes from a human donor who received a COVID-19 vaccine.

The V gene is TRBV5-8, the J gene TRBJ2-1; weak D call: TRBD1 (5 bases). CDR3 length: 16 amino acids. Germline V gene sequence: CDR1 SGHTS, CDR2 YDEGEE. V lost 3 bases and J 0 bases, leaving 13 bases between the germline ends. DNA for the CDR3: TGTGCCAGCAGCTATTACAGGTTAAGCTCCTACAATGAGCAGTTCTTC. It translates to CASSYYRLSSYNEQFF.

V gene TRBV4-1 combines with J gene TRBJ2-2; D is possibly TRBD1 or TRBD2 (5 bases each). The CDR3 extends over 16 amino acids. The V gene lost 0 bases and the J gene lost 4 bases, with 12 bases spanning the gap. From germline, CDR1 is MGHRA and CDR2 YSYEKL. This CDR3 reads CASSQEPPGSTGELFF. DNA of the CDR3: TGCGCCAGCAGCCAAGAACCCCCAGGGAGCACCGGGGAGCTGTTTTTT.

The CDR3 sequence is CASSIGGARYGYTF. In DNA form, the CDR3 reads TGTGCCAGTAGTATCGGGGGGGCTCGCTATGGCTACACCTTC. The chain is built from TRBV19 and TRBJ1-2; perhaps TRBD1 as D (6 bases). V was clipped by 3 bases and J by 4 bases, with 12 bases between them. Per germline, CDR1 LNHDA and CDR2 SQIVND (reference sequence). The CDR3 covers 14 residues.

The rearrangement uses TRBV30 and TRBJ2-5; D unclear. The germline V gene has CDR1 GTSNPN and CDR2 SVGIG (reference sequence). Deletions cut 4 bases from V and 2 bases from J, with 8 bases between. The CDR3 extends over 12 amino acids. Here the CDR3 reads CAWTVGQETQYF. The CDR3 coding sequence is TGTGCCTGGACGGTGGGTCAAGAGACCCAGTACTTC.

The V gene is TRBV10-3, the J gene TRBJ1-5, with 8 bases identical to TRBD1. Germline V gene lookup returns CDR1 ENHRY and CDR2 SYGVKD. There are 13 residues in the CDR3. The trim removed 11 bases at V and 4 bases at J, leaving 7 bases unmatched. CDR3 amino acids: CAVSDRANQPQHF. The CDR3 coding sequence is TGTGCCGTGTCGGACAGGGCAAATCAGCCCCAGCATTTT.

The CDR3 region is CASWRRNTGELFF. CDR3 nucleotides: TGTGCCAGTTGGAGGAGAAACACCGGGGAGCTGTTTTTT. The chain links TRBV12-3 or TRBV12-4 to TRBJ2-2; perhaps TRBD2 as D (5 bases). The ends were cut back, 9 bases at V and 2 bases at J, with 10 bases in the middle. CDR3 length: 13 residues.

The chain is built from TRBV7-8 and TRBJ2-4; D uncertain. V gave up 8 bases and J gave up 3 bases, with 14 bases separating them. This CDR3 has 14 amino acids. Germline lookup yields CDR1 SGHVS and CDR2 FQNEAQ. The CDR3 bases are TGTGCCAGCTCTGCGGTAATCTACAAAAACATTCAGTACTTC. Protein product: CASSAVIYKNIQYF.

The chain employs TRBV24-1 and TRBJ2-3; D uncertain. The V end was cut by 1 base, the J end by 6 bases, with 4 bases between. The V gene's germline CDR1 is KGHDR and CDR2 SFDVKD. This CDR3 comprises 12 residues. The CDR3 protein is CATSDFWDTQYF. In DNA form, the CDR3 reads TGTGCCACCAGTGATTTCTGGGATACGCAGTATTTT.

The table lists this clone with a few counts. The V call is TRBV6-5, the J call TRBJ1-2; 9 bases fit TRBD1. In germline, CDR1 is MNHEY, CDR2 SVGAGI. There are 15 residues in the CDR3. With V trimmed by 7 bases and J by 2 bases, 8 bases remained unmatched. CDR3 nucleotide sequence: TGTGCCAGCAACCCAGGACAGGGGAGGAACTATGGCTACACCTTC. Protein sequence: CASNPGQGRNYGYTF.

The count of this clone is one. The rearrangement joins TRBV18 to TRBJ2-1; 7 bases agree with TRBD2. This CDR3 is built from 15 residues. The J segment lost 5 bases and the V segment lost 3 bases, leaving 7 bases of the junction unmatched. The V gene's germline CDR1 is KGHSH and CDR2 LQKENI. CDR3 loop: CASSPGLVVNNEQFF. As DNA, the CDR3 is TGTGCCAGCTCACCCGGACTAGTGGTCAACAATGAGCAGTTCTTC.

This chain connects TRBV15 to TRBJ1-4, with D hard to call. V gave up 1 base and J gave up 7 bases, with 7 bases separating them. Germline CDR1 reads LNHNV; CDR2 reads YYDKDF (reference sequence). The CDR3 sequence is 13 residues long. For the CDR3, the DNA is TGTGCCACCAGCAGAGTCATGGGTGAAAAACTGTTTTTT. Protein sequence: CATSRVMGEKLFF.

The chain uses TRBV19 and TRBJ1-5, with 8 bases matching TRBD1. Germline lookup yields CDR1 LNHDA and CDR2 SQIVND (reference sequence). CDR3 size: 15 residues. Losses at the gene ends were 3 bases for V and 3 bases for J; bases not matched to a gene: 4. The CDR3 nucleotides are TGTGCCAGTAGTATGAGGACAGGGTACAATCAGCCCCAGCATTTT. This gives the protein CASSMRTGYNQPQHF.

A few counts support this clone. The chain uses TRBV5-1 and TRBJ2-5, with D possibly matching TRBD2 (6 bases). Germline CDR1 is SGHRS and CDR2 is YFSETQ. This CDR3 comprises 15 residues. Deletions cut 0 bases from V and 5 bases from J, with 14 bases between. CDR3 in amino acids: CASSLGDGGDETQYF. CDR3 bases: TGCGCCAGCAGCTTGGGGGACGGGGGAGACGAGACCCAGTACTTC.